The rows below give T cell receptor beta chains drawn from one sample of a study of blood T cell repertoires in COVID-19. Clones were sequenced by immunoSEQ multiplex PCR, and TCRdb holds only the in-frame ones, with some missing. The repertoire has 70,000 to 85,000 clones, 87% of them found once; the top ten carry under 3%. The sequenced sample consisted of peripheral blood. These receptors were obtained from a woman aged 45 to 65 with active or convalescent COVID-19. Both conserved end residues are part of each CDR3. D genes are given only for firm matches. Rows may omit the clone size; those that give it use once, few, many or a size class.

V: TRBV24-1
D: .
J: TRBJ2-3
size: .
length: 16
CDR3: CATSDPSEGDTDTQYF
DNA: TGTGCCACCAGTGACCCCTCCGAAGGGGACACAGATACGCAGTATTTT

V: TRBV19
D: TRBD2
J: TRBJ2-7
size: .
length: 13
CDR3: CATATSGTYEQYF
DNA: TGTGCCACCGCGACTAGCGGAACCTACGAGCAGTACTTC

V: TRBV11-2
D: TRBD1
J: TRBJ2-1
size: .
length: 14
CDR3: CASSLGGQYNEQFF
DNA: TGTGCCAGCAGCCTTGGGGGACAGTACAATGAGCAGTTCTTC

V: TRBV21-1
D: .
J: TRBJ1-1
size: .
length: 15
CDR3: CASSKGRALNTEAFF
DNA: TGTGCCAGCAGCAAGGGGAGAGCTTTGAACACTGAAGCTTTCTTT

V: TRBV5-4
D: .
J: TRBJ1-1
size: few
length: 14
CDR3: CASSRQVKDTEAFF
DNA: TGTGCCAGCAGCCGCCAGGTTAAGGACACTGAAGCTTTCTTT

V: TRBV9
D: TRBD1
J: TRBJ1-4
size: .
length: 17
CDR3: CASSVDSSLTGDEKLFF
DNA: TGTGCCAGCAGCGTAGACTCTTCGTTGACAGGGGATGAAAAACTGTTTTTT

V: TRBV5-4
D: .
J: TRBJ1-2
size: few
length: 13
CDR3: CASSLRGNFGYTF
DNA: TGTGCCAGCAGCTTGAGAGGGAACTTTGGCTACACCTTC

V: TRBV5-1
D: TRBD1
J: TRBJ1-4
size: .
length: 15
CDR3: CASSLEGQGYEKLFF
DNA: TGCGCCAGCAGCCTAGAGGGACAGGGGTATGAAAAACTGTTTTTT

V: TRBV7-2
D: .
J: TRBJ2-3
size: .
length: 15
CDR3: CASSLAGGQGDTQYF
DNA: TGTGCCAGCAGCTTAGCGGGGGGGCAGGGAGATACGCAGTATTTT

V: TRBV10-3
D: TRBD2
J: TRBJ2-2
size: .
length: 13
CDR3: CAISQGLAEELFF
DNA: TGTGCCATCAGCCAGGGACTAGCGGAGGAGCTGTTTTTT

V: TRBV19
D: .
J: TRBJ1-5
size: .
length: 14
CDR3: CASSSGANYQPQHF
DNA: TGTGCCAGTAGTAGCGGCGCAAACTATCAGCCCCAGCATTTT

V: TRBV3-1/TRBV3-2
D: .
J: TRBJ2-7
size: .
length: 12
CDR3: CASSQAQTAQYF
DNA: TGTGCCAGCAGCCAAGCCCAGACAGCCCAGTACTTC

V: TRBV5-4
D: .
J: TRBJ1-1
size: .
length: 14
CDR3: CASSHPLRGTEAFF
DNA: TGTGCCAGCAGCCACCCACTTAGGGGCACTGAAGCTTTCTTT

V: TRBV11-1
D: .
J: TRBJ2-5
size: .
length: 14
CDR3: CASSFVRGGETQYF
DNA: TGTGCCAGCAGCTTCGTCAGGGGCGGAGAGACCCAGTACTTC

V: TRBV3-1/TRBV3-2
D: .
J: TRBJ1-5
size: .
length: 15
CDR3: CASSPLGVGNQPQHF
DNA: TGTGCCAGCAGCCCTCTCGGGGTTGGCAATCAGCCCCAGCATTTT

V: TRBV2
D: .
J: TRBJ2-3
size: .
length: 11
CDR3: CASSEEGTQYF
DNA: TGTGCCAGCAGTGAGGAGGGTACGCAGTATTTT